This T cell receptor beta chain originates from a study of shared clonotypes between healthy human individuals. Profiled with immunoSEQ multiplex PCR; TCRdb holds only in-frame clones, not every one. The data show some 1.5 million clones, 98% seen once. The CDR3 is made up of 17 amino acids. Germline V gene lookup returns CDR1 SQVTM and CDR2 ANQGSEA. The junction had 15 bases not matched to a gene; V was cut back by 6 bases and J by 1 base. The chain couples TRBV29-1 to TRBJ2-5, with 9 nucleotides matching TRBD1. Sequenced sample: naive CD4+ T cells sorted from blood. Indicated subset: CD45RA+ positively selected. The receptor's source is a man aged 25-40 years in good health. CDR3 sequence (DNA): TGCAGCGTCGCCCTTGGACAGGGGAGGAGATCCCAAGAGACCCAGTACTTC. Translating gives CSVALGQGRRSQETQYF.